These T cell receptor beta chains were read from a single sample in a study of T cell responses to AZD1222 COVID-19 vaccine. Using immunoSEQ multiplex PCR, the repertoire was profiled, and TCRdb retains in-frame clones only, with some absent. The sample carries some 170,000 clones, roughly 90% recorded once. This specimen was peripheral blood, taken 28 days after the second AZD1222 dose. These receptors originate from an adult who received the AZD1222 COVID-19 vaccine. Both conserved end residues are part of each CDR3. The order of the fields is V gene, CDR3 length, J gene, clone size, D gene, CDR3 protein, CDR3 DNA. A D gene is named only where the DNA matches it firmly. For some rows the clone size is stated as once, few or many, or as a class when expanded; others skip it.

>TRBV11-2|15|TRBJ2-1|NA|NA
CASRGGGSPYNEQFF
TGTGCCAGCCGGGGTGGGGGGTCCCCCTACAATGAGCAGTTCTTC
>TRBV10-3|14|TRBJ1-1|NA|NA
CAIRGVSGATEAFF
TGTGCCATCCGCGGAGTTTCAGGGGCGACTGAAGCTTTCTTT
>TRBV10-1|15|TRBJ1-1|NA|NA
CASSDWAGQGGEAFF
TGCGCCAGCAGTGATTGGGCAGGGCAAGGCGGTGAAGCTTTCTTT
>TRBV4-3|17|TRBJ1-3|NA|NA
CASSQDLSPWSGNTIYF
TGCGCCAGCAGCCAAGATTTGTCCCCATGGTCTGGAAACACCATATATTTT
>TRBV6-1|13|TRBJ2-7|NA|NA
CASSEGTYYEQYF
TGTGCCAGCAGTGAGGGCACATACTACGAGCAGTACTTC
>TRBV7-2|14|TRBJ2-7|NA|TRBD2
CASSLTGGLNEQYF
TGTGCCAGCAGCTTAACGGGGGGGCTGAACGAGCAGTACTTC
>TRBV2|18|TRBJ2-3|NA|TRBD2
CASSEGTSGGVGTDTQYF
TGTGCCAGCAGTGAAGGGACTAGCGGGGGAGTTGGCACAGATACGCAGTATTTT
>TRBV3-1/TRBV3-2|12|TRBJ2-1|once|NA
CASSYRDHEQFF
TGTGCCAGCAGCTACCGGGACCACGAGCAGTTCTTC
>TRBV2|14|TRBJ2-2|NA|NA
CASFGDGQTGELFF
TGTGCCAGCTTTGGGGACGGACAGACCGGGGAGCTGTTTTTT
>TRBV30|18|TRBJ1-2|NA|TRBD1
CAWGSKPGTGQSDYGYTF
TGTGCCTGGGGGTCTAAACCGGGGACAGGCCAGTCGGACTATGGCTACACCTTC
>TRBV3-1/TRBV3-2|14|TRBJ2-3|NA|TRBD1
CASSHGQGEDTQYF
TGTGCCAGCAGCCATGGACAGGGGGAAGATACGCAGTATTTT
>TRBV10-2|17|TRBJ2-6|NA|NA
CASRPGHTVAGANVLTF
TGCGCCAGCAGACCGGGACATACAGTGGCTGGGGCCAACGTCCTGACTTTC
>TRBV6-5|15|TRBJ1-6|NA|NA
CASSPYLGNNSPLHF
TGTGCCAGCAGCCCCTACCTGGGCAATAATTCACCCCTCCACTTT
>TRBV7-9|13|TRBJ2-7|once|NA
CASSSIGSYEQYF
TGTGCCAGCAGCTCGATCGGGAGCTACGAGCAGTACTTC
>TRBV5-4|12|TRBJ2-7|few|NA
CASSRDSYEQYF
TGTGCCAGCAGCCGGGACTCCTACGAGCAGTACTTC
>TRBV3-1/TRBV3-2|14|TRBJ2-1|NA|TRBD1
CASSQGQGYNEQFF
TGTGCCAGCAGCCAAGGACAGGGCTACAATGAGCAGTTCTTC
>TRBV29-1|12|TRBJ2-5|NA|NA
CSVEGLEETQYF
TGCAGCGTTGAAGGACTAGAGGAGACCCAGTACTTC
>TRBV18|15|TRBJ1-2|NA|TRBD1
CASSPGQGAGYGYTF
TGTGCCAGCTCACCCGGACAGGGGGCTGGCTATGGCTACACCTTC
>TRBV7-9|13|TRBJ1-1|once|NA
CASSLVGVAEAFF
TGTGCCAGCAGCTTAGTCGGGGTCGCTGAAGCTTTCTTT
>TRBV5-1|16|TRBJ2-5|NA|NA
CASSFKGTLKVETQYF
TGCGCCAGCAGCTTTAAGGGCACCCTAAAGGTAGAGACCCAGTACTTC
>TRBV7-9|15|TRBJ1-2|NA|TRBD1
CASSLPLTGNYGYTF
TGTGCCAGCAGCTTACCCCTGACAGGGAACTATGGCTACACCTTC
>TRBV27|14|TRBJ1-1|NA|TRBD1
CASRMTGENTEAFF
TGTGCCAGCAGGATGACAGGGGAGAACACTGAAGCTTTCTTT
>TRBV7-9|16|TRBJ1-2|NA|NA
CASSLVAGLSNYGYTF
TGTGCCAGCAGCCTCGTGGCAGGGTTATCTAACTATGGCTACACCTTC
>TRBV30|12|TRBJ2-7|NA|NA
CAWSVTAYEQYF
TGTGCCTGGAGTGTAACAGCCTATGAGCAGTACTTC
>TRBV29-1|11|TRBJ2-7|NA|NA
CSVEILGEQYF
TGCAGCGTTGAAATTTTGGGCGAGCAGTACTTC
>TRBV6-5|15|TRBJ1-4|NA|TRBD1
CASRLLGQGWEKLFF
TGTGCCAGCAGGCTCCTGGGACAGGGTTGGGAAAAACTGTTTTTT
>TRBV6-5|14|TRBJ1-1|NA|NA
CASSSLLGNTEAFF
TGTGCCAGCAGTTCACTGTTGGGGAACACTGAAGCTTTCTTT
>TRBV6-5|13|TRBJ2-1|NA|TRBD1
CASGTGGGNEQFF
TGTGCCAGTGGGACAGGGGGAGGCAATGAGCAGTTCTTC
>TRBV7-9|17|TRBJ2-1|NA|TRBD1
CASSASRQGADYNEQFF
TGTGCCAGCAGCGCCAGCCGACAGGGAGCCGATTACAATGAGCAGTTCTTC
>TRBV6-2/TRBV6-3|15|TRBJ1-2|NA|TRBD1
CASRYPGQGNYGYTF
TGTGCCAGCAGGTACCCAGGACAGGGTAACTATGGCTACACCTTC
>TRBV7-2|17|TRBJ1-6|few|TRBD1
CASSRVPGQGLNSPLHF
TGTGCCAGCAGCCGCGTCCCGGGACAGGGGCTGAATTCACCCCTCCACTTT
>TRBV5-6|14|TRBJ1-2|NA|NA
CASSYIHNSYGYTF
TGTGCCAGCAGCTATATTCACAATTCCTATGGCTACACCTTC
>TRBV20-1|11|TRBJ1-2|NA|NA
CSALELFGYTF
TGCAGTGCCTTAGAACTTTTTGGCTACACCTTC
>TRBV3-1/TRBV3-2|14|TRBJ1-6|once|TRBD1
CASSGTVGNSPLHF
TGTGCCAGCAGTGGGACAGTTGGGAATTCACCCCTCCACTTT
>TRBV3-1/TRBV3-2|14|TRBJ1-3|once|NA
CASSHGPRRNTIYF
TGTGCCAGCAGCCACGGGCCCCGTCGAAACACCATATATTTT
>TRBV5-4|16|TRBJ1-1|NA|NA
CASSSRQFGGNTEAFF
TGTGCCAGCAGCTCTCGACAGTTCGGAGGTAATACTGAAGCTTTCTTT
>TRBV11-2|13|TRBJ1-6|few|NA
CASSPPQGSPLHF
TGTGCCAGCAGCCCACCGCAGGGTTCACCCCTCCACTTT
>TRBV19|16|TRBJ1-5|NA|NA
CASSTSGLYSNQPQHF
TGTGCCAGTAGTACCTCGGGGCTTTATAGCAATCAGCCCCAGCATTTT
>TRBV5-4|13|TRBJ2-1|NA|TRBD1
CASSSLGGGEQFF
TGTGCCAGCAGCTCCCTAGGGGGCGGCGAGCAGTTCTTC
>TRBV7-2|13|TRBJ1-1|NA|NA
CASSVRAGQEAFF
TGTGCCAGCAGCGTACGGGCTGGACAGGAAGCTTTCTTT
>TRBV19|14|TRBJ1-1|NA|TRBD1
CASSLTGEGTEAFF
TGTGCCAGTAGTTTGACAGGGGAGGGGACTGAAGCTTTCTTT
>TRBV7-9|13|TRBJ2-7|NA|NA
CASSQGFLYEQYF
TGTGCCAGCAGCCAGGGTTTTTTGTACGAGCAGTACTTC
>TRBV30|13|TRBJ1-2|NA|NA
CAWSSLGNYGYTF
TGTGCCTGGAGTTCCCTTGGGAACTATGGCTACACCTTC
>TRBV15|13|TRBJ1-1|NA|NA
CATSRGGNTEAFF
TGTGCCACCAGCAGAGGTGGGAACACTGAAGCTTTCTTT
>TRBV29-1|16|TRBJ1-3|NA|TRBD1
CSVGGQGARGGNTIYF
TGCAGCGTTGGGGGACAGGGGGCGCGAGGTGGAAACACCATATATTTT
>TRBV11-2|15|TRBJ1-5|NA|TRBD1
CASSSGTGTYQPQHF
TGTGCCAGCAGCTCCGGGACAGGAACATATCAGCCCCAGCATTTT
>TRBV27|14|TRBJ2-6|NA|NA
CASQSIDRTNVLTF
TGTGCCAGCCAGTCCATCGACAGGACCAACGTCCTGACTTTC
>TRBV6-5|14|TRBJ1-5|NA|NA
CASSYSGKDQPQHF
TGTGCCAGCAGTTACAGCGGGAAAGACCAGCCCCAGCATTTT
>TRBV3-1/TRBV3-2|14|TRBJ1-1|NA|NA
CASRLTGMNTEAFF
TGTGCCAGCAGACTCACAGGGATGAACACTGAAGCTTTCTTT
>TRBV5-1|18|TRBJ2-3|NA|NA
CASSSWVGGQGNTDTQYF
TGCGCCAGCAGCTCTTGGGTGGGTGGTCAGGGCAACACAGATACGCAGTATTTT
>TRBV18|14|TRBJ1-2|NA|NA
CASSPYDRPSGYTF
TGTGCCAGCTCACCTTACGACCGGCCAAGTGGCTACACCTTC
>TRBV6-5|12|TRBJ2-3|NA|NA
CASRGPPDTQYF
TGTGCCAGCCGGGGGCCGCCAGATACGCAGTATTTT
>TRBV7-9|13|TRBJ1-1|NA|NA
CASSLTTGTEAFF
TGTGCCAGCAGCTTAACTACGGGCACTGAAGCTTTCTTT
>TRBV12-3/TRBV12-4|13|TRBJ2-3|NA|NA
CASSFPATDTQYF
TGTGCCAGCAGTTTCCCGGCTACAGATACGCAGTATTTT
>TRBV7-9|13|TRBJ1-5|NA|NA
CASSWGFNQPQHF
TGTGCCAGCAGCTGGGGGTTCAATCAGCCCCAGCATTTT
>TRBV5-6|15|TRBJ2-7|NA|TRBD2
CASSRDSSGVVEQYF
TGTGCCAGCAGCCGGGACTCTAGCGGGGTAGTCGAGCAGTACTTC
>TRBV27|14|TRBJ1-3|NA|NA
CASKTGHSGNTIYF
TGTGCCAGCAAAACGGGGCACTCTGGAAACACCATATATTTT
>TRBV14|14|TRBJ1-1|NA|NA
CASSPRTAHTEAFF
TGTGCCAGCAGCCCCCGGACAGCTCACACTGAAGCTTTCTTT
>TRBV6-1|12|TRBJ2-7|NA|NA
CASSESSYEQYF
TGTGCCAGCAGTGAATCCTCCTACGAGCAGTACTTC
>TRBV6-5|14|TRBJ2-7|NA|TRBD1
CASSRKRQGYEQYF
TGTGCCAGCAGCCGAAAGAGACAGGGGTACGAGCAGTACTTC